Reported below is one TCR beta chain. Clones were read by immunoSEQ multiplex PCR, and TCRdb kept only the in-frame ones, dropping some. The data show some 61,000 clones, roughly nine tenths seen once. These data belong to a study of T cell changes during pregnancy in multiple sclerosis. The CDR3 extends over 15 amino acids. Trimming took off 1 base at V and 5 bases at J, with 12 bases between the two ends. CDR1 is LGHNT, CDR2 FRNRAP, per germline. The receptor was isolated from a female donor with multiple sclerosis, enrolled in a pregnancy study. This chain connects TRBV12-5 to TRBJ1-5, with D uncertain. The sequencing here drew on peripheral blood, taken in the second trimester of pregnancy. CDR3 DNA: TGTGCTAGTGGTTTGGGGCAGGCCTCCTATCAGCCCCAGCATTTT. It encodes CASGLGQASYQPQHF.